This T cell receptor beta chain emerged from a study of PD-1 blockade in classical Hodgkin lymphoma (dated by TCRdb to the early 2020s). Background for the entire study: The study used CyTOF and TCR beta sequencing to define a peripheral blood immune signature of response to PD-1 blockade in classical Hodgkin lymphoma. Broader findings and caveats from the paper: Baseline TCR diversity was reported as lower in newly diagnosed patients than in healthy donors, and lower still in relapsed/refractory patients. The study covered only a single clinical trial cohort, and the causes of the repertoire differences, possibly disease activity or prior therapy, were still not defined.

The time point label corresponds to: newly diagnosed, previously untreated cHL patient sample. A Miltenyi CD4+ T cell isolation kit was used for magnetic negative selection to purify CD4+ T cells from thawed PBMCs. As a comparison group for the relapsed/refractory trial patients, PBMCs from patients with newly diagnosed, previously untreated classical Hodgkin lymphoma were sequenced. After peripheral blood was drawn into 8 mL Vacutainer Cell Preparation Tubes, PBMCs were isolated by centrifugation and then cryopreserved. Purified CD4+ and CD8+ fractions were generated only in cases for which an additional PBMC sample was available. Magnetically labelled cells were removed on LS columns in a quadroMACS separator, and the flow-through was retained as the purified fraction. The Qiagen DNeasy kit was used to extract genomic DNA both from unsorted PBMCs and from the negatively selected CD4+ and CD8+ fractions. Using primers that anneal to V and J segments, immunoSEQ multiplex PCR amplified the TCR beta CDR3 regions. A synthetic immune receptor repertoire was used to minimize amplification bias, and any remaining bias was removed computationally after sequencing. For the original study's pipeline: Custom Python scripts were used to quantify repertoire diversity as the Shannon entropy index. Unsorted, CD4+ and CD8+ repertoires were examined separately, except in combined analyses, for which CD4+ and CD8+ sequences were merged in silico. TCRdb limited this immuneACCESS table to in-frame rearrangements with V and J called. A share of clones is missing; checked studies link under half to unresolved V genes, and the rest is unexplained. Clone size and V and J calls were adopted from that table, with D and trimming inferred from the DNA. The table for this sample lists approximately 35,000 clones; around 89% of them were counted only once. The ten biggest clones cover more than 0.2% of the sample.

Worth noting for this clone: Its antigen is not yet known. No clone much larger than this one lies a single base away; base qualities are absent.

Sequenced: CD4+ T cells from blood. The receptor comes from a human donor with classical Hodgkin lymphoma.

The DNA sequence is as follows: TGTGCCAGCAATCTCCCCGTCTCTGGGGCCAACGTCCTGACTTTC. Its product reads: CASNLPVSGANVLTF. The chain couples TRBV7-8 to TRBJ2-6; no confident D gene assignment can be made. The V and J ends are trimmed by 7 bases and 0 bases, leaving 10 bases between them. Reading the germline V gene gives CDR1 SGHVS and CDR2 FQNEAQ. There are 15 amino acids in the CDR3, from cysteine to phenylalanine inclusive. The sequence is cut down to CDR3 DNA, 45 bases in frame from base 1.